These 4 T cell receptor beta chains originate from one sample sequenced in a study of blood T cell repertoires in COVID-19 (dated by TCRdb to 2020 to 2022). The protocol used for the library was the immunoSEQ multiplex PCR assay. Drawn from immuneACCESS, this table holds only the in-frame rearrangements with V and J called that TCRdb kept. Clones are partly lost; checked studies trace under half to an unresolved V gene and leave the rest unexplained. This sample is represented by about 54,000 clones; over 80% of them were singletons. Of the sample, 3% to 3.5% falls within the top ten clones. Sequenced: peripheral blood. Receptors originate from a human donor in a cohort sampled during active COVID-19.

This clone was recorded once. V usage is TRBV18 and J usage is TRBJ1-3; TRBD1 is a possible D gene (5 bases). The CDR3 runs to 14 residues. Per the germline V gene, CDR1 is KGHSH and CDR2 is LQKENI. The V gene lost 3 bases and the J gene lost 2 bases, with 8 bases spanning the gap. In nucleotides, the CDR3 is TGTGCCAGCTCACCGGGGCTAGCTGGAAACACCATATATTTT. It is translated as CASSPGLAGNTIYF.

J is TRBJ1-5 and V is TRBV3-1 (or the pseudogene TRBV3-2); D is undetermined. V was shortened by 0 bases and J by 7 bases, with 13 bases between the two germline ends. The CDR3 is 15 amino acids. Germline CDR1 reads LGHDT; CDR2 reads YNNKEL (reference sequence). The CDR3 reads CASSQDRSYAQPQHF. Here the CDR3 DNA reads TGTGCCAGCAGCCAAGACCGTTCCTACGCCCAGCCCCAGCATTTT.

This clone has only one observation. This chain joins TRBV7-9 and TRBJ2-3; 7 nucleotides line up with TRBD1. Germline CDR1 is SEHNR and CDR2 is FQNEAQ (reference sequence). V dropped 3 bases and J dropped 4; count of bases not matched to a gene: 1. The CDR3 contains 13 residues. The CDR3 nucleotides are TGTGCCAGCAGCTTCACAGGGGCAGATACGCAGTATTTT. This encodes CASSFTGADTQYF.

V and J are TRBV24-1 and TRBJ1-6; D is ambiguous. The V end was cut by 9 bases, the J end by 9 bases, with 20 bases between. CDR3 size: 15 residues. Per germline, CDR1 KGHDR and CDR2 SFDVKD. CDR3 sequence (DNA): TGTGCCACCCCTACCCGGGTCGCCTGGATTTCACCCCTCCACTTT. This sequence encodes CATPTRVAWISPLHF.